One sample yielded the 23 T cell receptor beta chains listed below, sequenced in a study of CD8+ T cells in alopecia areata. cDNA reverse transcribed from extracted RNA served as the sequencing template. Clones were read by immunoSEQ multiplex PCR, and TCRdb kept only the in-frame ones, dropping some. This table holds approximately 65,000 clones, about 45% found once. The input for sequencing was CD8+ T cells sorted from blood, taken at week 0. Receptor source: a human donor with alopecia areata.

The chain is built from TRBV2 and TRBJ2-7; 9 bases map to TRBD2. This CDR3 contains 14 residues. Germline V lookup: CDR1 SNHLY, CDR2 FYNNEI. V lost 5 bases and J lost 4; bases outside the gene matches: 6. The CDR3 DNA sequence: TGTGCCAGCAGTTTCGGGACTAGCTATTACGAGCAGTACTTC. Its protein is CASSFGTSYYEQYF.

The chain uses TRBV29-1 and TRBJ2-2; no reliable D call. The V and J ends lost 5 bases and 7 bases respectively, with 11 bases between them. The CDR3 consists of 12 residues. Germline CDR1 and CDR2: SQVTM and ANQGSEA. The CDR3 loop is CSVRLPGGELFF. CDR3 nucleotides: TGCAGCGTTAGACTGCCTGGCGGGGAGCTGTTTTTT.

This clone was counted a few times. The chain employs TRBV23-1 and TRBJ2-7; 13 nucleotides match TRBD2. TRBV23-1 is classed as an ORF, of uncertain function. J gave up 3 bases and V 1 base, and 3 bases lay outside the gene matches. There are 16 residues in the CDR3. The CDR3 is CASSQLTSGRLYEQYF. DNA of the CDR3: TGCGCCAGCAGTCAATTGACTAGCGGGAGGCTCTACGAGCAGTACTTC.

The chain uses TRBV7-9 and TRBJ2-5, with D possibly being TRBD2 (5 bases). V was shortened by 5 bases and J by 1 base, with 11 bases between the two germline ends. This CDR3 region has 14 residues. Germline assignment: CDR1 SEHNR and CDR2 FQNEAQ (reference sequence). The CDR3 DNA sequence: TGTGCCAGCAGCCAAATTGAGGGCCAAGAGACCCAGTACTTC. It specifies CASSQIEGQETQYF.

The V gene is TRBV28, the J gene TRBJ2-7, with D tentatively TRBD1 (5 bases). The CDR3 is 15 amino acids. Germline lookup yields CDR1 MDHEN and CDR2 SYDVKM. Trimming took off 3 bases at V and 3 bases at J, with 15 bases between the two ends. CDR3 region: CASSFSVGRDYEQYF. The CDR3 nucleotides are TGTGCCAGCAGTTTTAGTGTCGGCAGGGACTACGAGCAGTACTTC.

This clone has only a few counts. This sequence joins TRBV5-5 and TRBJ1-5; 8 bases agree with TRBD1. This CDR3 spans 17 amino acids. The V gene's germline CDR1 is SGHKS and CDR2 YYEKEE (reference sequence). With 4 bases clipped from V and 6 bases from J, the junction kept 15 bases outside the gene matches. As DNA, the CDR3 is TGTGCCAGCAGCCAAGATCCCAGGACAGGGTTAGGTCAGCCCCAGCATTTT. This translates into CASSQDPRTGLGQPQHF.

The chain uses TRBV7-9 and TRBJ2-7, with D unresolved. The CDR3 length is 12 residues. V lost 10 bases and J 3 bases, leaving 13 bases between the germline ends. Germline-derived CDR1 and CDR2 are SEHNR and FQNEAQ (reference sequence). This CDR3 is CAISRVNYEQYF. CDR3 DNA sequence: TGTGCCATCTCACGGGTAAACTACGAGCAGTACTTC.

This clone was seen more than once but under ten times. The CDR3 DNA reads TGTGCCACCAGCAGTGCCGGGACTACCGAGCAGTACTTC. Its protein product is CATSSAGTTEQYF. V and J are TRBV15 and TRBJ2-7; TRBD2 agrees at 7 bases. The V segment lost 3 bases and the J segment 6 bases; nucleotides outside the gene matches: 5. This CDR3 is 13 amino acids long. Germline V gene lookup returns CDR1 LNHNV and CDR2 YYDKDF (reference sequence).

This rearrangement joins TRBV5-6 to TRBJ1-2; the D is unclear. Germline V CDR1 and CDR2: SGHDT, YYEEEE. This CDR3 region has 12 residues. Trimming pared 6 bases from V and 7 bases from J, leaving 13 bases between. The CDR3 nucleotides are TGTGCCAGCAAAGACGGGCGGGCTGGCTACACCTTC. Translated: CASKDGRAGYTF. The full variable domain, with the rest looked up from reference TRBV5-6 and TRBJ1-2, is DAGVTQSPTHLIKTRGQQVTLRCSPKSGHDTVSWYQQALGQGPQFIFQYYEEEERQRGNFPDRFSGHQFPNYSSELNVNALLLGDSALYLCASKDGRAGYTFGSGTRLTVV.

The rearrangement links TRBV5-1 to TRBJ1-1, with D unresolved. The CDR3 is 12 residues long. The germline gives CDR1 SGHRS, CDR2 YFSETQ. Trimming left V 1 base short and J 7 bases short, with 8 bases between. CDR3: CASSLNSYEAFF. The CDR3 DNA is TGCGCCAGCAGCTTGAACAGCTATGAAGCTTTCTTT.

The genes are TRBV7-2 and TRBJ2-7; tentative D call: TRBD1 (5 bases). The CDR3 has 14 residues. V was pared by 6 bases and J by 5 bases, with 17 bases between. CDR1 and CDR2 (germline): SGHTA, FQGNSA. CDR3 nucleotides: TGTGCCAGCAGTGGCGTCGACAGACTCCACGAGCAGTACTTC. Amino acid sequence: CASSGVDRLHEQYF.

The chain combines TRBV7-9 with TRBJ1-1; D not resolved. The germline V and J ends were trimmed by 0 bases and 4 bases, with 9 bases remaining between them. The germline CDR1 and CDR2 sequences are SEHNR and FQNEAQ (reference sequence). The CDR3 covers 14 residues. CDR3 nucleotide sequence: TGTGCCAGCAGCTTAGCGGTAACCGGCACTGAAGCTTTCTTT. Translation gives CASSLAVTGTEAFF.

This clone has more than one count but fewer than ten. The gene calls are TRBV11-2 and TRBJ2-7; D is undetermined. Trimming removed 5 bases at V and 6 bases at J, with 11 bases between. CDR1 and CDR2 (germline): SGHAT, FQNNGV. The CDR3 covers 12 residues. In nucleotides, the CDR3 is TGTGCCAGCAGCCTCCCGAATCCCGAGCAGTACTTC. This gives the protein CASSLPNPEQYF.

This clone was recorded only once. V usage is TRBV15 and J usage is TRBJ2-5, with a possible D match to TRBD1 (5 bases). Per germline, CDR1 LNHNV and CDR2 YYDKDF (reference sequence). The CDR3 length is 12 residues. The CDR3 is CDIPRGGETQYF. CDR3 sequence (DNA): TGTGATATCCCTAGGGGTGGGGAGACCCAGTACTTC.

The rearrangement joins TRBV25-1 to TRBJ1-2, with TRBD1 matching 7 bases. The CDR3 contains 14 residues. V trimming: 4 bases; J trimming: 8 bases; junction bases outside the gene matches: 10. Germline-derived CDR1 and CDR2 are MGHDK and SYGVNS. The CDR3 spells CASSGGQVPRGYTF. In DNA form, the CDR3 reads TGTGCCAGCAGTGGAGGACAGGTCCCGAGGGGCTACACCTTC.

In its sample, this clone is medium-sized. This chain's CDR3 is CASRTGQVINQPQHF. CDR3 sequence (DNA): TGTGCCAGTAGGACGGGACAGGTAATTAATCAGCCCCAGCATTTT. The V gene is TRBV19, the J gene TRBJ1-5; 8 positions match TRBD1. After removal of 6 bases from V and 4 bases from J, the junction contained 8 bases not matched to a gene. CDR1 is LNHDA, CDR2 SQIVND, per germline (reference sequence). This CDR3 is built from 15 residues.

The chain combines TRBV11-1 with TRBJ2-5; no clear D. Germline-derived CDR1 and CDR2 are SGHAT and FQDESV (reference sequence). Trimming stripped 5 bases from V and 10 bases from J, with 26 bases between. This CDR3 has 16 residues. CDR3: CASSPPRTTPIWNQYF. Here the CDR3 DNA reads TGTGCCAGCAGCCCTCCTCGGACCACCCCAATATGGAACCAGTACTTC. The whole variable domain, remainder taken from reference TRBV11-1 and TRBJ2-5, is EAEVAQSPRYKITEKSQAVAFWCDPISGHATLYWYRQILGQGPELLVQFQDESVVDDSQLPKDRFSAERLKGVDSTLKIQPAELGDSAMYLCASSPPRTTPIWNQYFGPGTRLLVL.

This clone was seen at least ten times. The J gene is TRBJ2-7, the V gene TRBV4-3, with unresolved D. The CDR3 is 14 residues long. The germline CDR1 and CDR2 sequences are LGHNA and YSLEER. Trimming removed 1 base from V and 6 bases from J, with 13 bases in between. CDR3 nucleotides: TGCGCCAGCAGCCAAGGAGGATCGGAAGGCGAGCAGTACTTC. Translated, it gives CASSQGGSEGEQYF.

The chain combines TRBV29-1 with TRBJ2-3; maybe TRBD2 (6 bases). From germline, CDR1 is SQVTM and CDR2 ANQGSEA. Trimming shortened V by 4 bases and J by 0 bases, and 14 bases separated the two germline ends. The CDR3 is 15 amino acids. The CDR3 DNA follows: TGCAGCGTTGCAGGAGGGGCCGTGAGCACAGATACGCAGTATTTT. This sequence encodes CSVAGGAVSTDTQYF.

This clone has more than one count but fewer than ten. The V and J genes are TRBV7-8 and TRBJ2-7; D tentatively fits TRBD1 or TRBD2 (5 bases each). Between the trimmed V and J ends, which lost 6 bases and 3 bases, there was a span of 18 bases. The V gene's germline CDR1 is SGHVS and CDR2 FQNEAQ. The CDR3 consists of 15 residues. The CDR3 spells CASSRTGTPDYEQYF. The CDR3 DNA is TGTGCCAGCAGTAGAACCGGGACCCCCGACTACGAGCAGTACTTC.

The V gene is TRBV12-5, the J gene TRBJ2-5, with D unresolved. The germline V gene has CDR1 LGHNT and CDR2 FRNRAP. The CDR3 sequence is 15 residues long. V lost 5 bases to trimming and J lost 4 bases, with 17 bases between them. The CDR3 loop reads CASGGPDGRGETQYF. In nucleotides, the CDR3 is TGTGCTAGTGGTGGACCGGACGGCCGCGGAGAGACCCAGTACTTC.

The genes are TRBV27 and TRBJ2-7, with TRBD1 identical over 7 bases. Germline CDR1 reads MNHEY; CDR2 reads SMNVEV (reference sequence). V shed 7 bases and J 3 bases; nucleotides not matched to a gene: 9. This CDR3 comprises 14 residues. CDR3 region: CASIRRQGHYEQYF. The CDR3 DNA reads TGTGCCAGCATCAGACGACAGGGCCACTACGAGCAGTACTTC.

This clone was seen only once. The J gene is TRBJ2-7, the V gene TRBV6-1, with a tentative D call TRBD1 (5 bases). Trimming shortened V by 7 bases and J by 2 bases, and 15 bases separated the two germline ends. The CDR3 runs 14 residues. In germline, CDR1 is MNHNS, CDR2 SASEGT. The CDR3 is CASMDTGFTYEQYF. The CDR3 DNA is TGTGCCAGCATGGACACAGGTTTTACCTACGAGCAGTACTTC.